These T cell receptor beta chains were read from a single sample in a study of early T cells in non-severe SARS-CoV-2 infection. TCRdb redid the calling of the 5' RACE reads with MiXCR, one entry per CDR3 protein. This table has 57,000 or so distinct CDR3 sequences, around 5.6% appearing once. Specimen: whole blood. These receptor sequences come from an adult who was a healthcare worker with PCR-confirmed SARS-CoV-2 infection or an uninfected control (not recorded which). Both conserved end residues are part of each CDR3. The D gene is left open where the match is weak. Not every row has a clone size; where given, it reads once, few, many or a size class.

TRBV29-1	TRBJ2-7	-	TRBD1	CSVGDSYEQYF	TGCAGCGTTGGGGACAGCTACGAGCAGTACTTC
TRBV11-2	TRBJ2-1	few	-	CASSLDWQVNEQFF	TGTGCCAGCAGCTTAGATTGGCAGGTCAATGAGCAGTTCTTC
TRBV7-8	TRBJ2-1	few	-	CASTLNLRVSNEQFF	TGTGCCAGCACCCTCAACCTCAGGGTATCCAATGAGCAGTTCTTC
TRBV3-1	TRBJ2-1	many	TRBD1	CASSQGRGLYNEQFF	TGTGCCAGCAGCCAGGGCAGGGGGCTCTACAATGAGCAGTTCTTC
TRBV6-2/TRBV6-3	TRBJ2-2	few	TRBD1	CASLRDRGTGELFF	TGTGCCAGCCTTCGGGACAGGGGAACCGGGGAGCTGTTTTTT
TRBV29-1	TRBJ1-1	few	-	CSVEDRPDTEAFF	TGCAGCGTTGAAGATCGACCAGACACTGAAGCTTTCTTT
TRBV7-2	TRBJ2-7	many	-	CASSLTGTTTYEQYF	TGTGCCAGCAGCTTAACCGGGACGACGACCTACGAGCAGTACTTC
TRBV5-5	TRBJ2-7	few	TRBD1	CASSLTGQASYEQYF	TGTGCCAGCAGCTTGACGGGACAGGCCTCCTACGAGCAGTACTTC
TRBV5-4	TRBJ2-2	-	TRBD2	CASSLGAGGSVTGELFF	TGTGCCAGCAGCTTGGGGGCTGGCGGGAGCGTCACCGGGGAGCTGTTTTTT
TRBV7-9	TRBJ2-1	few	-	CASSLTLGNEQFF	TGTGCCAGCAGCTTAACCCTCGGTAATGAGCAGTTCTTC
TRBV27	TRBJ2-7	many	-	CASSFREINYEQYF	TGTGCCAGCAGTTTCAGGGAAATAAACTACGAGCAGTACTTC
TRBV3-1	TRBJ1-4	many	-	CASSQGGTEAKLFF	TGTGCCAGCAGCCAAGGGGGGACTGAGGCAAAACTGTTTTTT
TRBV7-9	TRBJ1-3	many	-	CASSFGVFSGNTIYF	TGTGCCAGCAGCTTTGGGGTATTTTCTGGAAACACCATATATTTT
TRBV11-2	TRBJ2-7	few	TRBD1	CASSSAGTAYEQYF	TGTGCCAGCAGCTCCGCCGGGACAGCGTACGAGCAGTACTTC
TRBV9	TRBJ2-7	few	-	CASSVGTGRFGYEQYF	TGTGCCAGCAGCGTAGGGACGGGGAGATTCGGCTACGAGCAGTACTTC
TRBV27	TRBJ1-3	many	-	CASGDGRGYSGNTIYF	TGTGCCAGTGGAGATGGTAGAGGGTACTCTGGAAACACCATATATTTT
TRBV24-1	TRBJ2-1	-	-	CATSDRGPSYNEQFF	TGTGCCACCAGTGATAGGGGCCCCTCCTACAATGAGCAGTTCTTC
TRBV6-1	TRBJ2-1	many	-	CASLRGAMGSYNEQFF	TGTGCCAGCCTTCGGGGGGCAATGGGCTCCTACAATGAGCAGTTCTTC
TRBV5-4	TRBJ2-2	few	-	CATERAGELFF	TGTGCCACCGAGCGGGCCGGGGAGCTGTTTTTT
TRBV7-9	TRBJ2-1	many	-	CASSAPPRSRSYNEQFF	TGTGCCAGCAGCGCTCCCCCCCGGTCCCGCTCCTACAATGAGCAGTTCTTC
TRBV7-2	TRBJ2-4	few	-	CASSLGGAGKNIQYF	TGTGCCAGCAGCTTAGGGGGGGCCGGCAAAAACATTCAGTACTTC
TRBV5-1	TRBJ1-1	many	TRBD1	CASRDRGNTEAFF	TGCGCCAGCAGAGACAGGGGGAACACTGAAGCTTTCTTT
TRBV10-3	TRBJ1-2	-	TRBD1	CAISTGGVVYGYTF	TGTGCCATCAGCACAGGGGGCGTCGTATATGGCTACACCTTC
TRBV19	TRBJ1-5	few	-	CASSVIQGAQPQHF	TGTGCCAGTAGTGTCATACAGGGTGCTCAGCCCCAGCATTTT
TRBV2	TRBJ1-5	many	-	CASSIRGNQPQHF	TGTGCCAGCAGTATCAGGGGTAACCAGCCCCAGCATTTT
TRBV25-1	TRBJ1-1	many	-	CASGAGTWTEAFF	TGTGCCAGCGGGGCGGGGACATGGACTGAAGCTTTCTTT
TRBV2	TRBJ2-7	-	TRBD1	CASSSEGGVGYEQYF	TGTGCCAGCAGTAGTGAAGGGGGCGTCGGTTACGAGCAGTACTTC
TRBV5-4	TRBJ2-4	few	-	CASSPTPGTYIQYF	TGTGCCAGCAGCCCTACCCCTGGAACGTACATTCAGTACTTC
TRBV2	TRBJ2-1	many	-	CASARGAGSYNEQFF	TGTGCCAGCGCCCGGGGGGCCGGGTCCTACAATGAGCAGTTCTTC
TRBV7-2	TRBJ1-4	many	-	CASSDRRATTNEKLFF	TGTGCCAGCAGCGACAGGAGAGCCACAACTAATGAAAAACTGTTTTTT
TRBV27	TRBJ2-2	many	-	CASSPNTGELFF	TGTGCCAGCAGCCCGAACACCGGGGAGCTGTTTTTT
TRBV11-2	TRBJ2-1	many	-	CASSLIPSNEQFF	TGTGCCAGCAGCTTAATTCCTAGCAATGAGCAGTTCTTC
TRBV18	TRBJ2-2	few	-	CASSRRGQRDLTNTGELFF	TGTGCCAGCTCCCGACGTGGGCAGCGTGATCTTACTAACACCGGGGAGCTGTTTTTT
TRBV7-2	TRBJ2-2	few	-	CASSAGGRNTGELFF	TGTGCCAGCAGCGCCGGTGGTAGGAACACCGGGGAGCTGTTTTTT
TRBV5-4	TRBJ1-3	many	TRBD1	CASSLAQGAAGNTIYF	TGTGCCAGCAGCTTGGCGCAGGGGGCGGCGGGAAACACCATATATTTT
TRBV29-1	TRBJ2-1	many	-	CSVGLGGQEFF	TGCAGCGTGGGATTGGGGGGCCAGGAGTTCTTC
TRBV12-3/TRBV12-4	TRBJ1-6	-	-	CASRPSNSPLHF	TGTGCCAGCAGGCCCTCCAACAGTCCCCTCCACTTT
TRBV27	TRBJ2-3	few	-	CASSLSLVADTQYF	TGTGCCAGCAGTTTATCGCTAGTTGCAGATACGCAGTATTTT
TRBV29-1	TRBJ2-7	-	TRBD1	CSVVGQGNYEQYF	TGCAGCGTGGTCGGACAGGGAAACTACGAGCAGTACTTC
TRBV7-2	TRBJ2-7	few	TRBD2	CASSLLKASGGAGQYF	TGTGCCAGCAGCTTATTAAAAGCTAGCGGGGGGGCCGGGCAGTACTTC
TRBV7-2	TRBJ2-2	many	-	CASSSDRGTGELFF	TGTGCCAGCAGCTCCGACCGGGGCACCGGGGAGCTGTTTTTT
TRBV5-1	TRBJ1-2	many	-	CASRPGERSLNYGYTF	TGCGCCAGCAGACCTGGAGAAAGATCCCTTAACTATGGCTACACCTTC
TRBV4-3	TRBJ1-4	many	-	CASSHGKGVGNEKLFF	TGCGCCAGCAGCCATGGGAAGGGGGTCGGGAATGAAAAACTGTTTTTT
TRBV4-2	TRBJ2-5	few	-	CASSQDRTVIGTQYF	TGTGCCAGCAGCCAAGATCGCACCGTTATTGGGACCCAGTACTTC
TRBV6-6	TRBJ2-5	few	TRBD2	CASSSPGLARKETQYF	TGTGCCAGCAGTTCCCCGGGACTAGCGCGAAAAGAGACCCAGTACTTC
TRBV7-9	TRBJ2-7	-	TRBD2	CASSLVGGIKSYEQYF	TGTGCCAGCAGCTTAGTCGGGGGGATAAAGTCCTACGAGCAGTACTTC